Each of the 27 T cell receptor beta chains below was sequenced from the same sample in a study of T-cell memory formation after mild COVID-19. TCRdb itself ran the 5' RACE reads through MiXCR, one entry per CDR3 protein. The sample consists of 350,000 or so distinct CDR3 sequences, less than 25% of them appearing once. Sequenced sample: PBMCs or a T cell subset sorted from them (not recorded which). The receptors shown here come from a man aged 18-30 years who had mild COVID-19 (a few samples of this study predate the infection). Cell type and time point are not known.

The rearrangement joins TRBV12-3 or TRBV12-4 to TRBJ2-2; the match to TRBD1 covers 7 bases. V lost 5 bases and J lost 7; bases outside the gene matches: 10. The CDR3 is made up of 15 amino acids. The CDR3 protein is CASSRLEGGHGELFF. DNA of the CDR3: TGTGCCAGCAGTCGCCTCGAAGGGGGCCACGGGGAGCTGTTTTTT.

This clonotype appeared a few times. The chain couples TRBV5-6 to TRBJ2-1; no clear D gene. The CDR3 has 14 residues. CDR1 SGHDT and CDR2 YYEEEE come from the germline V gene. Trimming shortened V by 1 base and J by 2 bases, and 7 bases separated the two germline ends. The CDR3 sequence is CASSLMRAYNEQFF. The CDR3 DNA reads as TGTGCCAGCAGCTTGATGAGAGCCTACAATGAGCAGTTCTTC.

The V call is TRBV28, the J call TRBJ2-1; 9 bases fit TRBD1. There are 15 residues in the CDR3. Germline loops: CDR1 MDHEN, CDR2 SYDVKM. Trimming cost V 5 bases and J 7 bases; bases outside gene matches: 9. The CDR3 DNA reads TGTGCCAGCAGTCCGGCGTCGACAGGGGGAAATGAGCAGTTCTTC. It is translated as CASSPASTGGNEQFF.

This clonotype was seen more than once but under ten times. This chain links TRBV6-2 or TRBV6-3 with TRBJ2-4; tentative D call: TRBD2 (6 bases). The length of the CDR3 is 16 residues. Germline lookup yields CDR1 MNHEY and CDR2 SVGEGT. V was trimmed by 7 bases and J by 3 bases, leaving 19 bases between them. The DNA for the CDR3 is TGTGCCAGCACTAGAAGGGTAGGAGGGGACAAAAACATTCAGTACTTC. Amino acid sequence: CASTRRVGGDKNIQYF.

The CDR3 sequence is CASSSPQDRGEQYF. The CDR3 DNA is TGTGCCAGCAGCTCACCGCAGGACAGGGGCGAGCAGTACTTC. The genes are TRBV7-9 and TRBJ2-7; 9 bases are a match to TRBD1. Germline V gives CDR1 SEHNR, CDR2 FQNEAQ (reference sequence). V was pared by 4 bases and J by 6 bases, with 7 bases of the junction left unmatched. The CDR3 extends over 14 amino acids.

This chain joins TRBV20-1 and TRBJ2-3; 9 bases agree with TRBD2. The CDR3 sequence is 17 residues long. The germline CDR1 and CDR2 sequences are DFQATT and SNEGSKA (reference sequence). The V segment lost 2 bases and the J segment 4 bases; nucleotides outside the gene matches: 13. The DNA for the CDR3 is TGCAGTGCTAGAACCCCTCTGCGGGGGGGGCGGTCAGATACGCAGTATTTT. As protein: CSARTPLRGGRSDTQYF.

The genes are TRBV4-3 and TRBJ1-1; TRBD1 is a possible D gene (5 bases). V was shortened by 4 bases and J by 6 bases, with 24 bases between the two germline ends. The CDR3 is 17 amino acids. The germline CDR1 and CDR2 sequences are LGHNA and YSLEER. The CDR3 loop reads CASSRQAGTAAGAEAFF. CDR3 bases: TGCGCCAGCAGCCGCCAGGCCGGGACCGCGGCCGGGGCTGAAGCTTTCTTT.

V usage is TRBV4-1 and J usage is TRBJ1-6; 8 bases fit TRBD1. Germline V gene lookup returns CDR1 MGHRA and CDR2 YSYEKL. V gave up 4 bases and J gave up 10 bases; unmatched junction bases: 9. This CDR3 spans 15 amino acids. CDR3 DNA sequence: TGCGCCAGCAGCCCCGCGGACAGGGTTTCATCACCCCTCCACTTT. Protein product: CASSPADRVSSPLHF.

This clonotype was counted many times. V usage is TRBV7-2 and J usage is TRBJ1-1; D is uncertain. V lost 1 base to trimming and J lost 3 bases, with 3 bases between them. Germline V CDR1 and CDR2: SGHTA, FQGNSA. The CDR3 contains 12 residues. The CDR3 DNA reads as TGTGCCAGCAGCTTAGGGTACACTGAAGCTTTCTTT. This codes for CASSLGYTEAFF.

The chain is built from TRBV20-1 and TRBJ2-7, with 10 bases that match TRBD2. Trimming cost V 3 bases and J 6 bases; bases outside gene matches: 5. This CDR3 contains 13 residues. Germline V CDR1 and CDR2: DFQATT, SNEGSKA (reference sequence). This CDR3 reads CSARAAGGREQYV. As DNA, the CDR3 is TGCAGTGCTAGGGCAGCGGGGGGGCGCGAGCAGTACGTC.

V gene TRBV7-2 combines with J gene TRBJ1-1; TRBD1 is a possible D gene (6 bases). The CDR3 runs to 13 residues. The germline V gene encodes CDR1 SGHTA and CDR2 FQGNSA. Trimming took 4 bases from V and 9 from J, leaving 15 bases between them. CDR3 region: CASSSTDRNQAFF. The CDR3 coding sequence is TGTGCCAGCAGCTCTACCGACAGGAATCAAGCTTTCTTT.

The chain carries TRBV6-1 and TRBJ2-1; no clear D gene. V was cut by 4 bases and J by 3 bases, with 13 bases left in between. Germline values: CDR1 MNHNS, CDR2 SASEGT. The CDR3 has 15 amino acids. CDR3 nucleotide sequence: TGTGCCAGCAGTGTCCCAGTCCGGAGCTACAATGAGCAGTTCTTC. This sequence encodes CASSVPVRSYNEQFF.

This clonotype came up many times. The chain is built from TRBV7-9 and TRBJ1-5; tentatively, D is TRBD1 (5 bases). V dropped 1 base and J dropped 3 bases, with 7 bases sitting between them. Germline V gene lookup returns CDR1 SEHNR and CDR2 FQNEAQ (reference sequence). The CDR3 is 14 amino acids. In nucleotides, the CDR3 is TGTGCCAGCAGCTTAGAGGACACCAATCAGCCCCAGCATTTT. Translated, it gives CASSLEDTNQPQHF.

This clonotype has just a few counts. The chain combines TRBV5-1 with TRBJ2-2; possibly TRBD1 for D (6 bases). CDR3 size: 13 residues. In germline, CDR1 is SGHRS, CDR2 YFSETQ. The V and J ends lost 5 bases and 4 bases respectively, with 9 bases between them. CDR3 in amino acids: CASRWGPTGELFF. The DNA for the CDR3 is TGCGCCAGCAGGTGGGGGCCCACCGGGGAGCTGTTTTTT.

This chain connects TRBV4-1 to TRBJ1-3, with 8 bases identical to TRBD1. This CDR3 contains 20 residues. Trimming at V came to 4 bases and at J to 2 bases, leaving 19 bases not matched to a gene. The germline CDR1 and CDR2 sequences are MGHRA and YSYEKL. CDR3 in amino acids: CASSRLRGTGPSSAGNTIYF. Here the CDR3 DNA reads TGCGCCAGCAGCCGTCTCCGTGGGACAGGACCATCTTCGGCTGGAAACACCATATATTTT.

The chain is built from TRBV5-6 and TRBJ2-2; 14 bases map to TRBD2. Germline lookup yields CDR1 SGHDT and CDR2 YYEEEE. The CDR3 totals 18 residues. With 4 bases clipped from V and 7 bases from J, the junction kept 12 bases outside the gene matches. This chain's CDR3 is CASSTGTTSGGAGGELFF. The CDR3 region has the DNA TGTGCCAGCAGCACCGGAACGACTAGCGGGGGGGCCGGCGGGGAGCTGTTTTTT. Supplemented by reference TRBV5-6 and TRBJ2-2, the full variable domain reads DAGVTQSPTHLIKTRGQQVTLRCSPKSGHDTVSWYQQALGQGPQFIFQYYEEEERQRGNFPDRFSGHQFPNYSSELNVNALLLGDSALYLCASSTGTTSGGAGGELFFGEGSRLTVL.

The table lists this clonotype with a few counts. The chain joins TRBV20-1 to TRBJ1-5, with a weak D call TRBD1 (5 bases). The germline V gene encodes CDR1 DFQATT and CDR2 SNEGSKA (reference sequence). This CDR3 comprises 16 residues. The germline V and J ends were trimmed by 0 bases and 6 bases, with 18 bases remaining between them. The CDR3 DNA reads as TGCAGTGCTAGAGATGGAGGCAGGGAGGGCCCTCAGCCCCAGCATTTT. This translates into CSARDGGREGPQPQHF.

As concerns this clonotype: The germline gene is not matched at one end of the junction; a read error may be the cause. The chain is built from TRBV7-3 and TRBJ2-5; TRBD2 matches 7 bases. Germline V CDR1 and CDR2: SGHTA, FQGTGA. The CDR3 covers 13 residues. The CDR3 here is CASSATGGVAQYF. The CDR3 region has the DNA TGTGCAAGCAGCGCGACTGGGGGGGTGGCCCAGTACTTC.

This clonotype appeared a few times. The V gene is TRBV15, the J gene TRBJ2-2, with D perhaps TRBD1 (6 bases). The germline gives CDR1 LNHNV, CDR2 YYDKDF (reference sequence). The CDR3 spans 16 residues. Deletions cut 5 bases from V and 0 bases from J, with 13 bases between. The CDR3 nucleotides read TGTGCCACCAGCTCGAACAGGGACGCGAACACCGGGGAGCTGTTTTTT. Protein product: CATSSNRDANTGELFF.

The chain is built from TRBV5-5 and TRBJ1-4; D might be TRBD1 (6 bases). Germline assignment: CDR1 SGHKS and CDR2 YYEKEE (reference sequence). Between the trimmed V and J ends, which lost 2 bases and 3 bases, there was a span of 11 bases. This CDR3 spans 15 amino acids. CDR3 residues: CASSLLGGPNEKLFF. The CDR3, as DNA: TGTGCCAGCAGCTTATTAGGGGGACCTAATGAAAAACTGTTTTTT.

This clonotype was recorded a few times. The J gene is TRBJ2-3, the V gene TRBV27, with a tentative D call TRBD2 (7 bases). The germline V gene has CDR1 MNHEY and CDR2 SMNVEV (reference sequence). The germline V and J ends were trimmed by 5 bases and 7 bases, with 22 bases remaining between them. The CDR3 has 16 amino acids. CDR3 DNA: TGTGCCAGCAGTACCCTCGCGGGGGCTAGGTCACATACGCAGTATTTT. It translates to CASSTLAGARSHTQYF.

The chain links TRBV30 to TRBJ1-2; TRBD1 might be the D (5 bases). The V end was cut by 2 bases, the J end by 4 bases, with 11 bases between. CDR1 is GTSNPN, CDR2 SVGIG, per germline (reference sequence). The CDR3 is made up of 13 amino acids. CDR3 coding DNA: TGTGCCTGGAGTAGAGAGGGACTCTATGGCTACACCTTC. Translating it yields CAWSREGLYGYTF.

This clonotype was detected a few times. The chain links TRBV10-3 to TRBJ1-2; unclear D gene. Germline V lookup: CDR1 ENHRY, CDR2 SYGVKD. Trimming took off 4 bases at V and 7 bases at J, with 7 bases between the two ends. The CDR3 consists of 11 residues. CDR3 sequence: CAISAGGGYTF. CDR3 in DNA: TGTGCCATCAGTGCGGGCGGTGGCTACACCTTC.

A few counts support this clonotype. The genes are TRBV7-9 and TRBJ1-1, with 8 bases aligning to TRBD1. Per germline, CDR1 SEHNR and CDR2 FQNEAQ (reference sequence). V trimming: 5 bases; J trimming: 0 bases; junction bases outside the gene matches: 8. This CDR3 has 16 residues. Here the CDR3 DNA reads TGTGCCAGCAGCCCCTACAGGGGGGGGTTGAACACTGAAGCTTTCTTT. Protein: CASSPYRGGLNTEAFF.

V gene TRBV7-3 combines with J gene TRBJ1-1; D might be TRBD1 (5 bases). Germline CDR1 is SGHTA and CDR2 is FQGTGA. The V end was cut by 4 bases, the J end by 7 bases, with 13 bases between. The CDR3 spans 13 residues. This CDR3 is CASSSRARGEAFF. CDR3 in DNA: TGTGCCAGCAGCTCACGGGCTAGGGGTGAAGCTTTCTTT.

The chain employs TRBV10-3 and TRBJ2-3; TRBD1 agrees at 7 bases. The CDR3 is 11 amino acids. CDR1 and CDR2 from the germline V gene are ENHRY and SYGVKD. Trimming cost V 4 bases and J 11 bases; bases outside gene matches: 3. CDR3 region: CAISGDSLQYF. The CDR3 DNA reads as TGTGCCATCAGTGGGGACAGTCTGCAGTATTTT.

The chain recombines TRBV7-2 with TRBJ2-3; 13 bases agree with TRBD2. The J segment lost 2 bases and the V segment lost 4 bases, leaving 6 bases of the junction unmatched. The germline gives CDR1 SGHTA, CDR2 FQGNSA. CDR3 length: 17 residues. CDR3 nucleotide sequence: TGTGCCAGCAGCTCGACTAGCGGGGGGCTTCACACAGATACGCAGTATTTT. Protein sequence: CASSSTSGGLHTDTQYF.